These T cell receptor beta chains were read from a single sample in a study of T cells in Graves' hyperthyroidism and ophthalmopathy. TCRdb itself ran the multiplex PCR reads through MiXCR, one entry per CDR3 protein. The table has approximately 480,000 distinct CDR3 sequences, less than 25% seen once. The source material was blood. The receptors come from a man aged 18 to 29 with Graves' hyperthyroidism. CDR3s include the opening cysteine and the closing phenylalanine or tryptophan. D genes are given only for firm matches. Size tells how often a clone was seen (once, few, many) or the class of an expanded clone, and some rows leave it out.

TRBJ2-7 NA TRBV28 many CASSFLGSQSYEQYF TGTGCCAGCAGTTTTCTGGGCAGCCAGTCCTACGAGCAGTACTTC
TRBJ1-1 NA TRBV19 many CASSIGQIMNTEAFF TGTGCCAGTAGTATTGGGCAAATCATGAACACTGAAGCTTTCTTT
TRBJ2-4 TRBD1 TRBV28 NA CATKTTGAAKNIQYF TGTGCCACCAAAACGACAGGGGCGGCCAAAAACATTCAGTACTTC
TRBJ1-2 NA TRBV10-3 many CAISATERNYGYTF TGTGCCATCAGCGCGACAGAAAGGAACTATGGCTACACCTTC
TRBJ2-3 TRBD2 TRBV9 few CASSVGAGNPDTQYF TGTGCCAGCAGCGTAGGAGCGGGGAATCCAGATACGCAGTATTTT
TRBJ2-2 NA TRBV10-2 many CASSLGPVAMVNTGELFF TGCGCCAGCAGTTTGGGACCTGTGGCGATGGTGAACACCGGGGAGCTGTTTTTT
TRBJ2-7 NA TRBV6-2/TRBV6-3 NA CASRGVGLGDEQYF TGTGCCAGCAGAGGAGTCGGCCTCGGAGACGAGCAGTACTTC
TRBJ1-1 NA TRBV6-1 many CASSESGRTEAFF TGTGCCAGCAGTGAATCGGGGCGCACTGAAGCTTTCTTT
TRBJ2-5 NA TRBV27 many CASSWVPGETQYF TGTGCCAGCAGTTGGGTCCCCGGGGAGACCCAGTACTTC
TRBJ1-1 TRBD1 TRBV12-3/TRBV12-4 NA CASSVGQGVNTEAFF TGTGCCAGCAGTGTGGGGCAGGGGGTGAACACTGAAGCTTTCTTT
TRBJ1-5 TRBD1 TRBV24-1 many CATSDSTGGLRQPQHF TGTGCCACCAGTGATTCAACAGGGGGCCTACGGCAGCCCCAGCATTTT
TRBJ2-7 TRBD2 TRBV12-3/TRBV12-4 once CASSFFSGVRDEQYF TGTGCCAGCAGTTTCTTTAGCGGGGTGAGGGACGAGCAGTACTTC
TRBJ1-5 TRBD1 TRBV6-5 many CASRRQGNSNQPQHF TGTGCCAGCAGACGACAGGGGAATAGCAATCAGCCCCAGCATTTT
TRBJ1-1 TRBD1 TRBV5-1 few CASRTGVGNTEAFF TGCGCCAGCAGGACAGGGGTGGGGAACACTGAAGCTTTCTTT
TRBJ2-7 NA TRBV2 many CASRSEWGNEQYF TGTGCCAGCAGGAGTGAATGGGGAAACGAGCAGTACTTC
TRBJ1-2 NA TRBV11-2 few CASSLEQSRGPNYGYTF TGTGCCAGCAGCTTAGAGCAGTCCCGGGGACCTAACTATGGCTACACCTTC
TRBJ2-5 NA TRBV5-1 few CASSPDEGETQYF TGCGCCAGCAGCCCCGACGAGGGAGAGACCCAGTACTTC
TRBJ2-2 NA TRBV2 NA CASAGDAGELFF TGTGCCAGCGCGGGTGATGCCGGGGAGCTGTTTTTT
TRBJ1-1 NA TRBV4-1 many CASTLRVENTEAFF TGCGCCAGCACCCTCCGAGTGGAGAACACTGAAGCTTTCTTT
TRBJ1-3 TRBD1 TRBV27 NA CASSLTPTGHSGNTIYF TGTGCCAGCAGTTTAACCCCGACAGGGCACTCTGGAAACACCATATATTTT
TRBJ2-7 NA TRBV2 many CASSENPGANEQYF TGTGCCAGCAGTGAAAACCCGGGGGCCAACGAGCAGTACTTC
TRBJ2-7 TRBD1 TRBV12-3/TRBV12-4 few CASSLRIAGTGHYEQYF TGTGCCAGCAGTTTAAGAATTGCCGGGACAGGGCACTACGAGCAGTACTTC
TRBJ1-5 NA TRBV6-5 many CASSQGRPSNQPQHF TGTGCCAGCAGCCAGGGCCGACCGAGCAATCAGCCCCAGCATTTT